This T cell receptor (beta chain) was observed in a study of response to subunit inactivated influenza vaccine. Study-level points and caveats: Only a handful of new T cells, the authors suggested, are recruited with each seasonal influenza vaccination.

A single record per CDR3 protein comes from TCRdb applying MiXCR to the RT-PCR reads. The sample consists of a few hundred thousand distinct CDR3 sequences, approximately 23% of them appearing once. A word on this clonotype: Its target is unknown.

Trimming stripped 7 bases from V and 0 bases from J, with 13 bases between. The CDR3 length is 15 residues. Per germline, CDR1 MNHNS and CDR2 SASEGT. The V gene is TRBV6-1, the J gene TRBJ2-1, with D perhaps TRBD1 (5 bases). The TCR comes from a man aged 50 to 75 who received an inactivated influenza vaccine. The sequencing here drew on PBMCs from blood, taken about 20 months after vaccination. CDR3 protein: CASNQGVSSYNEQFF. DNA for the CDR3: TGTGCCAGCAATCAGGGCGTGAGCTCCTACAATGAGCAGTTCTTC.